Listed below are T cell receptor beta chains from one sample, sequenced in a study of OX40 agonist ivuxolimab in advanced cancers. Method: immunoSEQ multiplex PCR; TCRdb's copy keeps in-frame clones and lacks some. The data show more than 45,000 clones, about four fifths seen once. Sequenced here: CD4+ or CD8+ T cells sorted from blood, sampled in a trial of the OX40 agonist ivuxolimab. Every receptor here comes from an adult with an advanced solid tumor such as melanoma, head and neck, liver or kidney cancer. CDR3s include the opening cysteine and the closing phenylalanine or tryptophan. A D gene is named only where the DNA matches it firmly. A clone size is listed for some rows: how often the clone was seen (once, few, many), or a class if it is expanded.

V gene,J gene,D gene,clone size,CDR3 protein,CDR3 DNA
TRBV28,TRBJ2-3,NA,NA,CASSPSGAYTDTQYF,TGTGCCAGCAGCCCTTCGGGGGCCTACACAGATACGCAGTATTTT
TRBV6-1,TRBJ1-1,TRBD1,NA,CASSEMTGRATEAFF,TGTGCCAGCAGTGAAATGACAGGGCGGGCTACTGAAGCTTTCTTT
TRBV18,TRBJ1-5,TRBD1,NA,CASSDRYKDRDRGNQPQHF,TGTGCCAGCTCCGACCGGTATAAGGACAGGGACCGTGGCAATCAGCCCCAGCATTTT
TRBV19,TRBJ1-3,NA,few,CASSRLGTFYGNTIYF,TGTGCCAGTAGCCGGTTGGGGACATTCTATGGAAACACCATATATTTT
TRBV5-1,TRBJ1-2,NA,NA,CASSLEPTNPSVQWAANFYGYTF,TGCGCCAGCAGCTTGGAACCAACCAATCCTTCGGTTCAGTGGGCGGCTAACTTCTATGGCTACACCTTC
TRBV27,TRBJ1-5,NA,NA,CASSLSGGLGQPQHF,TGTGCCAGCAGTTTATCGGGGGGGCTTGGACAGCCCCAGCATTTT
TRBV11-2,TRBJ2-5,NA,NA,CASSVGTYQETQYF,TGTGCCAGCAGCGTGGGGACTTACCAAGAGACCCAGTACTTC
TRBV5-1,TRBJ1-1,NA,NA,CASSLGYLASGTEAFF,TGCGCCAGCAGCTTGGGATACCTAGCCTCGGGGACTGAAGCTTTCTTT
TRBV18,TRBJ1-4,NA,once,CASSPPGMPNEKLFF,TGTGCCAGCTCACCACCGGGGATGCCTAATGAAAAACTGTTTTTT
TRBV5-4,TRBJ1-4,NA,NA,CASSLDQVNEKLFF,TGTGCCAGCAGCTTGGATCAAGTAAATGAAAAACTGTTTTTT
TRBV2,TRBJ2-5,NA,few,CASARGREETQYF,TGTGCCAGCGCAAGGGGCAGAGAAGAGACCCAGTACTTC
TRBV2,TRBJ2-3,TRBD2,NA,CASSPLAGADTQYF,TGTGCCAGCAGTCCACTAGCGGGGGCAGATACGCAGTATTTT
TRBV10-3,TRBJ2-7,NA,NA,CAISDSASSPYEQYF,TGTGCCATCAGTGATTCGGCGTCTTCGCCCTACGAGCAGTACTTC
TRBV5-1,TRBJ2-1,TRBD2,NA,CASSTGTRENEQFF,TGCGCCAGCAGCACCGGGACTAGGGAGAATGAGCAGTTCTTC
TRBV6-1,TRBJ1-1,TRBD1,NA,CASSDDRGRAFF,TGTGCCAGCAGTGATGACAGGGGACGGGCTTTCTTT
TRBV11-2,TRBJ2-6,NA,NA,CASSLRARVGSGANVLTF,TGTGCCAGCAGCTTAAGAGCCAGGGTGGGCTCTGGGGCCAACGTCCTGACTTTC
TRBV5-1,TRBJ2-3,NA,NA,CASNPQGSTDTQYF,TGCGCCAGCAATCCCCAGGGATCCACAGATACGCAGTATTTT
TRBV5-6,TRBJ2-3,NA,NA,CASSGPQGTDTQYF,TGTGCCAGCAGCGGACCCCAAGGGACAGATACGCAGTATTTT
TRBV5-6,TRBJ2-7,NA,NA,CASSLGADRPYEQYF,TGTGCCAGCAGCTTGGGAGCGGACCGACCCTACGAGCAGTACTTC
TRBV7-8,TRBJ2-3,NA,NA,CASSPSRLGDTQYF,TGTGCCAGCAGCCCCAGCCGACTTGGAGATACGCAGTATTTT
TRBV6-5,TRBJ1-2,TRBD1,NA,CATGDAGQGASGYTF,TGTGCCACGGGGGATGCGGGACAGGGGGCATCAGGCTACACCTTC
TRBV30,TRBJ2-2,NA,NA,CAWRGRGGELFF,TGTGCCTGGAGGGGGCGTGGCGGGGAGCTGTTTTTT
TRBV5-1,TRBJ2-1,TRBD1,NA,CASSLPGQVPNEQFF,TGCGCCAGCAGCTTACCGGGACAGGTCCCCAATGAGCAGTTCTTC
TRBV5-1,TRBJ2-3,NA,NA,CASSLIQRDTDTQYF,TGCGCCAGCAGCTTGATCCAGCGTGACACAGATACGCAGTATTTT
TRBV15,TRBJ2-7,NA,NA,CATSRDRSSYEQYF,TGTGCCACCAGCAGAGACAGGAGCTCCTACGAGCAGTACTTC
TRBV14,TRBJ1-4,NA,NA,CASSQEGINEKLFF,TGTGCCAGCAGCCAAGAGGGAATAAATGAAAAACTGTTTTTT
TRBV30,TRBJ1-1,NA,NA,CAWSMTDLNTEAFF,TGTGCCTGGAGTATGACAGATTTGAACACTGAAGCTTTCTTT
TRBV6-4,TRBJ1-1,TRBD1,NA,CASSVQGKTEAFF,TGTGCCAGCAGTGTACAGGGGAAAACTGAAGCTTTCTTT
TRBV10-2,TRBJ2-7,NA,NA,CASGRSSPYEQYF,TGCGCCAGCGGGCGAAGCTCCCCCTACGAGCAGTACTTC
TRBV19,TRBJ2-5,NA,NA,CASSRATGGTQYF,TGTGCCAGCTCCCGCGCGACGGGTGGGACCCAGTACTTC
TRBV7-7,TRBJ2-5,NA,NA,CASSVTNQETQYF,TGTGCTAGCAGCGTGACAAACCAAGAGACCCAGTACTTC
TRBV11-1,TRBJ1-2,TRBD1,NA,CASSPRQTGDYGYTF,TGTGCCAGCAGCCCAAGACAGACAGGGGACTATGGCTACACCTTC
TRBV30,TRBJ1-1,NA,few,CAWTAGGWITEAFF,TGTGCCTGGACTGCGGGCGGGTGGATCACTGAAGCTTTCTTT
TRBV9,TRBJ1-3,TRBD1,NA,CASSVGQGVYSGNTIYF,TGTGCCAGCAGCGTAGGACAGGGGGTCTACTCTGGAAACACCATATATTTT
TRBV6-6,TRBJ1-2,TRBD1,NA,CASSGAGGDYGYTF,TGTGCCAGCAGTGGGGCAGGGGGAGACTATGGCTACACCTTC
TRBV7-3,TRBJ2-6,NA,NA,CASSLWGGGANVLTF,TGTGCCAGCAGCTTATGGGGCGGTGGGGCCAACGTCCTGACTTTC
TRBV10-3,TRBJ2-7,NA,NA,CAISDASVSYEQYF,TGTGCCATCAGTGATGCGTCAGTCTCCTACGAGCAGTACTTC
TRBV6-5,TRBJ2-1,NA,NA,CASRDMNEQFF,TGTGCCAGCAGGGACATGAATGAGCAGTTCTTC
TRBV18,TRBJ2-7,TRBD2,NA,CASSTGIGGSSYEQYF,TGTGCCAGCTCAACCGGGATCGGGGGGAGCTCCTACGAGCAGTACTTC